The table lists the clone carrying this T cell receptor beta chain with a few counts. The junction does not match germline at one end; this may be a read error. This sample stems from a study of blood T cells in healthy people across ages. Study-wide background: In model experiments, template switching was able to capture about one barcoded beta molecule for every two T cells that were present.

The use of a sample-barcoded 5' primer and a J-beta primer mix characterized a second PCR of about 7 to 12 cycles. MiXCR, run by TCRdb on the 5' RACE reads, gives a single entry per CDR3 protein. The table lists nearly 800,000 distinct CDR3 sequences, more than 20% of them singletons. The length of the CDR3 is 17 residues. The germline V gene encodes CDR1 DFQATT and CDR2 SNEGSKA (reference sequence). These data were likewise used in another study, on T cells of mothers and their children.

The sample was blood. The sequence was obtained from a boy aged 5-17 years in good health. The genes are TRBV20-1 and TRBJ2-2, with D perhaps TRBD1 (6 bases). CDR3 region: CSAPKDSFGGYTGELLF. In DNA, the CDR3 is TGCAGTGCTCCCAAGGACAGTTTTGGGGGTTACACCGGGGAGCTGCTTTTT.